The 6 T cell receptor beta chains given below trace back to one sample, sequenced in a study of T cells in Graves' hyperthyroidism and ophthalmopathy. Researchers amplified the TCR beta CDR3 regions from RNA transcripts. Carried out on the TCR CDR3, a first-round RT-PCR used the HTBI primer set. A single record per CDR3 protein comes from TCRdb applying MiXCR to the multiplex PCR reads. The sample lists approximately 690,000 distinct CDR3 sequences, around 21% occurring once. Material for sequencing was blood. These receptor sequences come from a man in his thirties or forties with Graves' ophthalmopathy.

This clonotype was seen a handful of times. This chain joins TRBV7-9 and TRBJ2-3, with D possibly TRBD1 on 6 matching bases. The CDR3 has 15 residues. V was shortened by 4 bases and J by 4 bases, with 15 bases between the two germline ends. Germline V gives CDR1 SEHNR, CDR2 FQNEAQ (reference sequence). The CDR3 DNA sequence: TGTGCCAGCAGCTCCGGCACAGGGCCACCAGATACGCAGTATTTT. Encoded protein: CASSSGTGPPDTQYF.

This clonotype was observed a handful of times. A junction boundary mismatches the germline segment, possibly from a read error. V and J are TRBV28 and TRBJ1-2; possible D gene TRBD1, 6 bases. The CDR3 length is 12 residues. Germline values: CDR1 MDHEN, CDR2 SYDVKM. CDR3 nucleotide sequence: TGCGCAGCGGCGCGGACAGAGAGAGGCTACACCTTC. The encoded protein is CAAARTERGYTF.

J is TRBJ2-1 and V is TRBV3-1; D tentatively fits TRBD1 or TRBD2 (5 bases each). The ends were cut back, 4 bases at V and 6 bases at J, with 19 bases in the middle. Germline CDR1 is LGHDT and CDR2 is YNNKEL (reference sequence). CDR3 length equals 16 residues. The CDR3 DNA sequence: TGTGCCAGCAGCCCTCGGGACCCTGGGGCGTCCAATGAGCAGTTCTTC. Amino acid sequence: CASSPRDPGASNEQFF.

This clonotype was seen only a few times. The chain employs TRBV6-2 or TRBV6-3 and TRBJ2-7, with 9 bases fitting TRBD2. CDR3 size: 15 residues. The germline V gene encodes CDR1 MNHEY and CDR2 SVGEGT. V shed 6 bases, J shed 6 bases, and the junction held 12 bases outside the gene matches. The CDR3 coding sequence is TGTGCCAGCAGCCGGATAGCGGGAGTCCCCCCCGAGCAGTACTTC. This encodes CASSRIAGVPPEQYF.

This clonotype occurred many times. V and J are TRBV28 and TRBJ2-7; TRBD2 matches 8 bases. CDR1 MDHEN and CDR2 SYDVKM come from the germline V gene. This CDR3 spans 15 amino acids. V shed 3 bases and J 5 bases; nucleotides not matched to a gene: 9. CDR3 nucleotide sequence: TGTGCCAGCAGTTTGCCGGGGGGGCGGGAGGACGAGCAGTACTTC. This encodes CASSLPGGREDEQYF.

The chain uses TRBV20-1 and TRBJ2-5; 7 bases are shared with TRBD1. The J segment lost 2 bases and the V segment lost 0 bases, leaving 9 bases of the junction unmatched. This CDR3 contains 16 residues. Per the germline V gene, CDR1 is DFQATT and CDR2 is SNEGSKA (reference sequence). CDR3 amino acids: CSARDLRDSLQETQYF. In DNA, the CDR3 is TGCAGTGCTAGAGATCTGAGGGACAGCTTACAAGAGACCCAGTACTTC.